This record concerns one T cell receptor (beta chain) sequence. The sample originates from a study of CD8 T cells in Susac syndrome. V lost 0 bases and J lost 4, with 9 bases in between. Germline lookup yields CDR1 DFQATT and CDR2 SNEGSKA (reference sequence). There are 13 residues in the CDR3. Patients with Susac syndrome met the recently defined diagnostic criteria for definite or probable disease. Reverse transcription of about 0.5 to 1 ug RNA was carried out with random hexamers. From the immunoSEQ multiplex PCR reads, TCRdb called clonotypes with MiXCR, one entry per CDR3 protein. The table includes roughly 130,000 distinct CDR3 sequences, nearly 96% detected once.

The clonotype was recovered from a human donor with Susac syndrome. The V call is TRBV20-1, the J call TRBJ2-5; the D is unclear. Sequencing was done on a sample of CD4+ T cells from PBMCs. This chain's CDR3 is CSARDSNVETQYF. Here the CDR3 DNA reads TGCAGTGCTAGAGATTCTAACGTAGAGACCCAGTACTTC.